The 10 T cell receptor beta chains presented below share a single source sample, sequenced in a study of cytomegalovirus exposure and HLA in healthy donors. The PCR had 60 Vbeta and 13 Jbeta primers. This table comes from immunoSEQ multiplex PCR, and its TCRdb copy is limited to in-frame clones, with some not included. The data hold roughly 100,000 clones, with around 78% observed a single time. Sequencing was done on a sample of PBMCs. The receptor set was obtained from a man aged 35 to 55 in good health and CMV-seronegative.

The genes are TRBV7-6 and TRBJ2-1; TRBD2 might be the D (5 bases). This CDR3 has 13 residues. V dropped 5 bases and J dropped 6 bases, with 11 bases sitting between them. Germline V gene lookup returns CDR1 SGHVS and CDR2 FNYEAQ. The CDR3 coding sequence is TGTGCCAGCAGCCGCCAACTAGGCAATGAGCAGTTCTTC. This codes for CASSRQLGNEQFF.

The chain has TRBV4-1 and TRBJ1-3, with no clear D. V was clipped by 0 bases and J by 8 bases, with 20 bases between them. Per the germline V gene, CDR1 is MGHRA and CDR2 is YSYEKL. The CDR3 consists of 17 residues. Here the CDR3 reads CASSQEFRGVMRDTIYF. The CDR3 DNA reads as TGCGCCAGCAGCCAAGAATTCCGCGGGGTCATGCGGGACACCATATATTTT.

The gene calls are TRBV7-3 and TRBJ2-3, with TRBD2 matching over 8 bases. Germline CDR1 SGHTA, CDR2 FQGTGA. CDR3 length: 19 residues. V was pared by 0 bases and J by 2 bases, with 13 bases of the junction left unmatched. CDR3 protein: CASSLTAPERGSFTDTQYF. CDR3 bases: TGTGCCAGCAGCTTAACGGCCCCCGAGCGGGGGAGTTTCACAGATACGCAGTATTTT.

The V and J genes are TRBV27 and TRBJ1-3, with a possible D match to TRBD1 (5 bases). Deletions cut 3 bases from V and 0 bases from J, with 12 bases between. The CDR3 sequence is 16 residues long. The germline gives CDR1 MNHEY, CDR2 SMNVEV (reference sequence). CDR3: CASSFGGANSGNTIYF. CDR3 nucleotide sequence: TGTGCCAGCAGTTTTGGAGGGGCGAACTCTGGAAACACCATATATTTT.

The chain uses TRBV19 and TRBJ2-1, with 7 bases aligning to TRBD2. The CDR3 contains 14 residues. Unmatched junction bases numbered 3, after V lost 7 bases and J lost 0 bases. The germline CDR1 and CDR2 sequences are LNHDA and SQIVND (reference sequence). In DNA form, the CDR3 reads TGTGCCAGTACTACGGGGGGCTCCTACAATGAGCAGTTCTTC. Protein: CASTTGGSYNEQFF.

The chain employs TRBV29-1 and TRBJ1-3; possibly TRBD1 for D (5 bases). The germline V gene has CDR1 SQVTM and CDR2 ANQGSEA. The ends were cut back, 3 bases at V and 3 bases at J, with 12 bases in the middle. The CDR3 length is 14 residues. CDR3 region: CSVDYGAGGNTIYF. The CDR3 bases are TGCAGCGTTGACTATGGGGCCGGTGGAAACACCATATATTTT.

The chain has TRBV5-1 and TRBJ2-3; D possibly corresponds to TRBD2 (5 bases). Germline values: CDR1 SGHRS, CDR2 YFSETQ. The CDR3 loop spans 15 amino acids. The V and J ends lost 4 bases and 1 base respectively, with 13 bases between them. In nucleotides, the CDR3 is TGCGCCAGCAGCACCGAGTCGCGGGGCACAGATACGCAGTATTTT. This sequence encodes CASSTESRGTDTQYF.

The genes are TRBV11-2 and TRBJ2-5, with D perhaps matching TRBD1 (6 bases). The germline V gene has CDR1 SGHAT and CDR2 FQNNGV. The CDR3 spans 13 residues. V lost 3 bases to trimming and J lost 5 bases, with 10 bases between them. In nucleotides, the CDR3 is TGTGCCAGCAGCTTTGGACAGTGGGAGACCCAGTACTTC. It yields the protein CASSFGQWETQYF.

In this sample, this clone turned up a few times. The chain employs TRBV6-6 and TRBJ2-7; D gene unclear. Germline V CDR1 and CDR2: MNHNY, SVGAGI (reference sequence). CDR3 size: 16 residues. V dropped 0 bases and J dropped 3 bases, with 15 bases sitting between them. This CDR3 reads CASSYSVLAVNYEQYF. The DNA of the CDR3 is TGTGCCAGCAGTTACTCTGTCCTGGCTGTGAACTACGAGCAGTACTTC.

CDR3 sequence reads: CASSRGGSTEAFF. As DNA, the CDR3 is TGTGCCAGCAGTCGTGGCGGGAGCACTGAAGCTTTCTTT. The rearrangement links TRBV7-2 to TRBJ1-1, with D unclear. Trimming stripped 6 bases from V and 4 bases from J, with 12 bases between. The CDR3 runs 13 residues. Germline loops: CDR1 SGHTA, CDR2 FQGNSA.